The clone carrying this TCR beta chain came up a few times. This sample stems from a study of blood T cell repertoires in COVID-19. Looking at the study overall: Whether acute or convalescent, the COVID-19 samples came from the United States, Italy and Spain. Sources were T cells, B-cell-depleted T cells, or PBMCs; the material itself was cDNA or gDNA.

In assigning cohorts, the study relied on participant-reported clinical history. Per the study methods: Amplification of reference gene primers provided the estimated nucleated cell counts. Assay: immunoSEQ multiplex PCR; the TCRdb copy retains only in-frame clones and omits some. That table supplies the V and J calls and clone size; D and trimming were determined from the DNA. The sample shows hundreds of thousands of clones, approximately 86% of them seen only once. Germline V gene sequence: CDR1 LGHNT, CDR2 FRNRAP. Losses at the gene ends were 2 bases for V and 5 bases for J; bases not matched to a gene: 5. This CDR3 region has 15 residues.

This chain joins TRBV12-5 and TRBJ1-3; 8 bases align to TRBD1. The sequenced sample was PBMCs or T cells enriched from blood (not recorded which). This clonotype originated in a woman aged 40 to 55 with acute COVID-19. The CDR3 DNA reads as TGTGCTAGTGGTTTGCTAAGGACAGGGAGAAACACCATATATTTT. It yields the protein CASGLLRTGRNTIYF.